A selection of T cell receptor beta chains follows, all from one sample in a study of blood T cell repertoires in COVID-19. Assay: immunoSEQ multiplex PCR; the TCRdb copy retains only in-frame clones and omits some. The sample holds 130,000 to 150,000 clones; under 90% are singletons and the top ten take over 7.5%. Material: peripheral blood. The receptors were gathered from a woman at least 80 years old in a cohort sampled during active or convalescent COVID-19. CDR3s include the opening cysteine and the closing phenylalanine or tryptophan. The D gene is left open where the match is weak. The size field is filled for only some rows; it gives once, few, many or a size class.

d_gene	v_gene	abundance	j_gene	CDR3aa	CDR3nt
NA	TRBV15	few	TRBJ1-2	CATSSRGGPIYGYTF	TGTGCCACCAGCTCCCGGGGAGGGCCGATCTATGGCTACACCTTC
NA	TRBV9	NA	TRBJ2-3	CASSVDLTGTDTQYF	TGTGCCAGCAGCGTAGACCTAACGGGGACAGATACGCAGTATTTT
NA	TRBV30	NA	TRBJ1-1	CAWDRWRGRTEAFF	TGTGCCTGGGACCGGTGGAGGGGCAGGACTGAAGCTTTCTTT
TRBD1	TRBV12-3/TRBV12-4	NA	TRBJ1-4	CASSQGGREKLFF	TGTGCCAGCAGTCAGGGGGGACGGGAAAAACTGTTTTTT
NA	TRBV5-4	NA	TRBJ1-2	CASSSSGGVAYGYTF	TGTGCCAGCAGCTCCTCGGGAGGGGTGGCCTATGGCTACACCTTC
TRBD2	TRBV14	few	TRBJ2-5	CASSPSRGLAGEETQYF	TGTGCCAGCAGCCCCTCCCGCGGACTAGCGGGGGAGGAGACCCAGTACTTC
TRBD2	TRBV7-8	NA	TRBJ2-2	CASSASGLLTGELFF	TGTGCCAGCAGCGCGTCGGGACTATTAACCGGGGAGCTGTTTTTT
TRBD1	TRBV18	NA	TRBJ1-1	CASSTGFVGNTEAFF	TGTGCCAGCTCGACAGGGTTCGTCGGAAACACTGAAGCTTTCTTT
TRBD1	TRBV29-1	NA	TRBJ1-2	CSVEGNRGAYGYTF	TGCAGCGTTGAAGGGAACAGGGGGGCCTATGGCTACACCTTC
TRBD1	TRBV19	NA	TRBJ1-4	CASQDRASTNEKLFF	TGTGCCAGCCAAGACAGGGCCTCAACTAATGAAAAACTGTTTTTT
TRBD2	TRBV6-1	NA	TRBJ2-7	CASSDRGGLASYEQYF	TGTGCCAGCAGTGACCGAGGGGGACTAGCGAGCTACGAGCAGTACTTC
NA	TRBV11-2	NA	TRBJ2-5	CASSLVGVQETQYF	TGTGCCAGCAGCCTTGTCGGGGTTCAAGAGACCCAGTACTTC
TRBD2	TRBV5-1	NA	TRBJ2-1	CASSPPPAGGYNEQFF	TGCGCCAGCAGCCCCCCTCCAGCGGGGGGGTACAATGAGCAGTTCTTC
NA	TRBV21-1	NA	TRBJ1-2	CASSSAGGNYGYTF	TGTGCCAGCAGCAGTGCAGGGGGGAACTATGGCTACACCTTC
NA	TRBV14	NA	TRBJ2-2	CASSQVMNTGELFF	TGTGCCAGCAGCCAAGTCATGAACACCGGGGAGCTGTTTTTT
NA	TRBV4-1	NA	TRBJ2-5	CASSQDWAGPRGETQYF	TGCGCCAGCAGCCAAGATTGGGCGGGCCCCAGGGGAGAGACCCAGTACTTC
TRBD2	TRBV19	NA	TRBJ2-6	CASRRAGTLGSGANVLTF	TGTGCCAGTAGGCGAGCGGGGACTCTTGGTTCTGGGGCCAACGTCCTGACTTTC
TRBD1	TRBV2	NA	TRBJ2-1	CASSGQGAVNEQFF	TGTGCCAGCAGTGGACAGGGGGCGGTGAATGAGCAGTTCTTC
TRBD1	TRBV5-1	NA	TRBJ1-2	CASSPKDRVVSYGYTF	TGCGCCAGCAGCCCGAAGGACAGGGTAGTGAGCTATGGCTACACCTTC
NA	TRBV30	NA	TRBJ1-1	CAWSYAGADTEAFF	TGTGCCTGGAGTTACGCAGGGGCGGACACTGAAGCTTTCTTT
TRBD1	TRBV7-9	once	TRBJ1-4	CASSLTGDGEKLFF	TGTGCCAGCAGCCTCACAGGGGATGGAGAAAAACTGTTTTTT
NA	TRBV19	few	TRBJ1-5	CASSIQGSNQPQHF	TGTGCCAGTAGTATCCAGGGCAGCAATCAGCCCCAGCATTTT
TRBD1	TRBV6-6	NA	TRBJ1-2	CASTSGQNYGYTF	TGTGCCAGCACCTCGGGACAGAACTATGGCTACACCTTC
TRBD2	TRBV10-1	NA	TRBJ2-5	CASTEVGLAGGPPWTQYF	TGCGCCAGCACCGAAGTCGGACTAGCGGGGGGGCCTCCCTGGACCCAGTACTTC
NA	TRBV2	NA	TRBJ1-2	CASRALRQGYTF	TGTGCCAGCAGAGCCCTTCGACAGGGCTACACCTTC
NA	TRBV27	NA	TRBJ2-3	CASRSSSVTDTQYF	TGTGCCAGCAGAAGTAGTAGCGTCACAGATACGCAGTATTTT
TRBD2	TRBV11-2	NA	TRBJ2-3	CASSYTSGGAIDTQYF	TGTGCCAGCAGCTATACTAGCGGGGGGGCAATAGATACGCAGTATTTT
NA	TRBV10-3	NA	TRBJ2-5	CAISSGETQYF	TGTGCCATCAGCTCCGGAGAGACCCAGTACTTC
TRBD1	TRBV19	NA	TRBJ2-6	CASMVPGGDSGANVLTF	TGTGCCAGTATGGTCCCAGGGGGCGACTCTGGGGCCAACGTCCTGACTTTC
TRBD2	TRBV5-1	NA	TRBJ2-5	CASRASGGLQETQYF	TGCGCCAGCAGAGCTAGCGGGGGCCTTCAAGAGACCCAGTACTTC
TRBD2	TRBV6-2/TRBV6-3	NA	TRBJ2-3	CASSAPTSGLTDTQYF	TGTGCCAGCAGTGCCCCGACTAGCGGTCTGACAGATACGCAGTATTTT
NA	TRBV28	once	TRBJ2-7	CARSGGLYEQYF	TGTGCCAGGTCCGGGGGTTTGTACGAGCAGTACTTC
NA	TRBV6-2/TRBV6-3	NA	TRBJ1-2	CASSYYGDGYTF	TGTGCCAGCAGTTACTACGGGGATGGCTACACCTTC
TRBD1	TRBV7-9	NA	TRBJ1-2	CASRPTGTDRYGYTF	TGTGCCAGCAGACCTACCGGGACAGATCGCTATGGCTACACCTTC
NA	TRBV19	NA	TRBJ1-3	CASNEAGRTGNTIYF	TGTGCCAGTAATGAGGCGGGGCGGACTGGAAACACCATATATTTT
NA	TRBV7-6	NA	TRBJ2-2	CASSLSTSGTGELFF	TGTGCCAGCAGCTTAAGTACCTCCGGCACCGGGGAGCTGTTTTTT
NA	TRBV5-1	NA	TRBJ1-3	CASSPAQAHTIYF	TGCGCCAGCTCGCCGGCCCAGGCCCACACCATATATTTT
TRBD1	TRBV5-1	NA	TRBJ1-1	CASSLQDRGRTEAFF	TGCGCCAGCAGTTTACAGGACAGGGGGAGGACTGAAGCTTTCTTT
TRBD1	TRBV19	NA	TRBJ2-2	CASRLQGSGELFF	TGTGCCAGTAGACTACAGGGGAGCGGGGAGCTGTTTTTT
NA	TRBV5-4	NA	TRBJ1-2	CASSPDVPGTYSYTF	TGTGCCAGCAGCCCGGACGTACCGGGAACTTATAGCTACACCTTC
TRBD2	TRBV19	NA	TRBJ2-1	CASSIGLAGGRRLYNEQFF	TGTGCCAGTAGTATAGGATTAGCGGGGGGACGAAGACTGTACAATGAGCAGTTCTTC
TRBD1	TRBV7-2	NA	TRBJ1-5	CASSLGDRLLNQPQHF	TGTGCCAGCAGCTTAGGGGACAGGCTATTAAATCAGCCCCAGCATTTT
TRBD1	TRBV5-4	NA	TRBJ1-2	CASSSQGASRGYTF	TGTGCCAGCAGCTCTCAGGGGGCCTCACGCGGCTACACCTTC
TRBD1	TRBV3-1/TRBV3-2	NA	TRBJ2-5	CASSQEPGQRQETQYF	TGTGCCAGCAGCCAAGAGCCGGGACAGAGACAAGAGACCCAGTACTTC
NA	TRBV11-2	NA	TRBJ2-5	CASSLVDSLTVKYF	TGTGCCAGCAGCTTAGTTGACAGCTTAACAGTGAAGTACTTC
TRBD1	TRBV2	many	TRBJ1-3	CASSELGQISGNTIYF	TGTGCCAGCAGTGAACTGGGACAGATCTCTGGAAACACCATATATTTT
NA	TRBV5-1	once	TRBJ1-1	CASPRGIDTEAFF	TGCGCCAGCCCTCGAGGGATCGACACTGAAGCTTTCTTT
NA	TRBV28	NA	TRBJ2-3	CASSRRGSSTDTQYF	TGTGCCAGCAGCCGCCGAGGAAGTAGCACAGATACGCAGTATTTT
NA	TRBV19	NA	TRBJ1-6	CASRRWEYNSPLHF	TGTGCCAGCCGGAGATGGGAGTATAATTCACCCCTCCACTTT
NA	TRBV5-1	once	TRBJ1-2	CASSLTQGYGYTF	TGCGCCAGCAGTCTTACACAGGGTTATGGCTACACCTTC